One sample yielded the 5 T cell receptor beta chains listed below, sequenced in a study of neurological immune-mediated disorders. One entry per CDR3 protein results from TCRdb running MiXCR on the 5' RACE reads. The data hold about 65,000 distinct CDR3 sequences, with roughly 3.7% observed a single time. Sequencing input: PBMCs. Source of these receptors: a man between 50 and 59 years old with multiple sclerosis.

This clonotype was counted ten times or more. J is TRBJ2-7 and V is TRBV29-1; D gene uncertain. Trimming took 5 bases from V and 3 from J, leaving 8 bases between them. The CDR3 runs to 11 residues. Germline V gene lookup returns CDR1 SQVTM and CDR2 ANQGSEA. The CDR3 DNA sequence: TGCAGCGTTAGGGTGAACTACGAGCAGTACTTC. Translated: CSVRVNYEQYF.

This clonotype was observed many times. The chain links TRBV28 to TRBJ2-1; TRBD1 matches 7 bases. CDR1 is MDHEN and CDR2 is SYDVKM in the germline V gene. The V and J ends lost 4 bases and 2 bases, in that order; junction bases with no gene match: 8. The CDR3 consists of 16 residues. The CDR3 coding sequence is TGTGCCAGCAGTTCATCCGGGACAGAAACCTACAATGAGCAGTTCTTC. This gives the protein CASSSSGTETYNEQFF.

This clonotype was seen at least ten times. This sequence joins TRBV6-6 and TRBJ2-7; possible D gene TRBD2, 5 bases. Trimming cost V 5 bases and J 1 base, with 6 bases left between them. This CDR3 is built from 12 residues. The germline V gene encodes CDR1 MNHNY and CDR2 SVGAGI (reference sequence). The chain's CDR3 is CASSEGSYEQYV. For the CDR3, the DNA is TGTGCCAGCAGTGAGGGATCCTACGAGCAGTACGTC.

This clonotype was counted at least ten times. J is TRBJ2-3 and V is TRBV9; 9 bases are a match to TRBD2. Trimming took 3 bases from V and 2 from J; bases not matched to a gene: 7. Per the germline V gene, CDR1 is SGDLS and CDR2 is YYNGEE. The CDR3 loop spans 16 amino acids. The CDR3 bases are TGTGCCAGCAGCGCTAGCGGGGAGGAGAACACAGATACGCAGTATTTT. It encodes CASSASGEENTDTQYF.

This clonotype showed up many times. The chain links TRBV7-8 to TRBJ1-5; D is undetermined. The CDR3 covers 17 residues. With 5 bases removed from V and 0 bases from J, the gap between germline ends came to 17 bases. The germline CDR1 and CDR2 sequences are SGHVS and FQNEAQ. The CDR3 sequence: CASSDGIGVYSNQPQHF. For the CDR3, the DNA is TGTGCCAGCAGCGACGGGATTGGGGTATATAGCAATCAGCCCCAGCATTTT.